A single T cell receptor beta chain is shown here with its context. Its matching antigen is unknown. Amplification by 5'RACE using constant-segment primers produced TCR alpha and TCR beta cDNA libraries that carried sample barcodes and UMIs. TCRdb redid the calling of the 5' RACE reads with MiXCR, one entry per CDR3 protein. This table holds about 610,000 distinct CDR3 sequences, approximately 15% found once. Germline lookup yields CDR1 KGHSH and CDR2 LQKENI. The CDR3 is made up of 15 amino acids. With 2 bases removed from V and 2 bases from J, the gap between germline ends came to 9 bases. This entry is derived from a study of T-cell memory formation after mild COVID-19. Whole-study context: The TCR clusters were mostly specific to one donor.

Findings of the study overall: Memory sampled before infection contained some responding clones, suggesting cross-reactive memory joined. Confirmation of SARS-CoV-2 specificity was lacking for second-wave clones peaking day 37.

This clonotype originated in an adult woman who had mild COVID-19 (a few samples of this study predate the infection). Cell type and time point are not known. Sequenced material: PBMCs or a T cell subset sorted from them (not recorded which). The V and J genes are TRBV18 and TRBJ1-4; D remains unclear. Here the CDR3 reads CASSPTPGTNEKLFF. The CDR3 DNA is TGTGCCAGCTCACCAACCCCCGGTACTAATGAAAAACTGTTTTTT.